These T cell receptor beta chains were read from a single sample in a study of cytomegalovirus exposure and HLA in healthy donors. The table came from immunoSEQ multiplex PCR; TCRdb's copy has only in-frame clones and leaves some out. The sample yields 130,000 to 150,000 clones, about three quarters seen once. Sequenced: PBMCs. The receptors originated from a man aged 35-49 years in good health and CMV-seropositive. CDR3s include the opening cysteine and the closing phenylalanine or tryptophan. The D gene is left open where the match is weak. The size field is filled for only some rows; it gives once, few, many or a size class.

clone size	V gene	D gene	J gene	CDR3 DNA	CDR3 protein
.	TRBV7-2	.	TRBJ1-6	TGTGCCAGCATCAGAGACGCAGTAAGGGGTAATTCACCCCTCCACTTT	CASIRDAVRGNSPLHF
few	TRBV5-6	.	TRBJ1-6	TGTGCCAGCAGCATGGGACGGGATAATTCACCCCTCCACTTT	CASSMGRDNSPLHF
.	TRBV28	.	TRBJ2-7	TGTGCCAGCGGCTTACCCTGGTACGAGCAGTACTTC	CASGLPWYEQYF
.	TRBV7-9	.	TRBJ2-1	TGTTCCAGCAACATCGGCGGGGACTACAATGAGCAGTTCTTC	CSSNIGGDYNEQFF
.	TRBV29-1	TRBD2	TRBJ2-2	TGCAGCGTTGATAAGGCTAGCGGGAGGACCGGGGAGCTGTTTTTT	CSVDKASGRTGELFF
.	TRBV9	TRBD2	TRBJ2-1	TGTGCCAGCAGCGCGGGGAGGGACCCCCGCCGGGGAGAGCAGTTCTTC	CASSAGRDPRRGEQFF
.	TRBV30	.	TRBJ2-5	TGTGCCTGGAGTGTCTCGAACTCGGGGGAGACCCAGTACTTC	CAWSVSNSGETQYF
.	TRBV11-2	TRBD1	TRBJ2-5	TGTGCCAGCAGTGACAGGGGTACCCGAGAGACCCAGTACTTC	CASSDRGTRETQYF
.	TRBV10-3	TRBD1	TRBJ2-5	TGTGCCATCAGCCGAGACAGACAGGGGACCCAGTACTTC	CAISRDRQGTQYF
few	TRBV28	.	TRBJ1-2	TGTGCCAGCAGTTTAATGGGGCGCGACTATGGCTACACCTTC	CASSLMGRDYGYTF
.	TRBV6-1	TRBD1	TRBJ1-4	TGTGCCAGCAGGCTCACGACAGGGGGCTCCAGGGTTTTT	CASRLTTGGSRVF
.	TRBV30	.	TRBJ2-7	TGTGCCTGGAGTGTACACGGGTACGAGCAGTACTTC	CAWSVHGYEQYF
few	TRBV4-2	TRBD2	TRBJ2-7	TGTGCCAGCAGCCAAGATTTGTGGATTAGCGGGAGGGCCATCTACGAGCAGTACTTC	CASSQDLWISGRAIYEQYF
.	TRBV6-6	.	TRBJ1-5	TGTGCCAGCAGTTATTCGGTCGACAGTTACAATCAGCCCCAGCATTTT	CASSYSVDSYNQPQHF
once	TRBV10-1	TRBD1	TRBJ1-5	TGCGCCAGCAGCCGCCGCCGGCGGGACAGGGTAATAGGGCAGCCCCAGCATTTT	CASSRRRRDRVIGQPQHF
.	TRBV4-2	TRBD2	TRBJ2-5	TGTGCCAGCAGCTTAGGGGGTAGCGGGAGGGCCCCGGGAGAGACCCAGTACTTC	CASSLGGSGRAPGETQYF
once	TRBV27	TRBD2	TRBJ2-7	TGTGCCAGCAGTTTATATAGCGGGAGGGCCTACGAGCAGTACTTC	CASSLYSGRAYEQYF
.	TRBV27	TRBD1	TRBJ2-7	TGTGCCAGCAGCCGTAAGGGGGGGGGACAGGGGCGCGAGCAGTACTTC	CASSRKGGGQGREQYF
.	TRBV4-1	TRBD1	TRBJ2-7	TGCGCCAGCAGCCAAGTCTGGGACAGAACCTACGAGCAGTACTTC	CASSQVWDRTYEQYF
.	TRBV7-3	TRBD2	TRBJ2-1	TGTGCCAGCAGCCCGACTAGCGGGAGGGATGAGCAGTTCTTC	CASSPTSGRDEQFF
.	TRBV21-1	.	TRBJ1-1	TGTGCCAGCAGCAAAAAAGGAGGGGGACAGGCGGAAAATGAAGCTTTCTTT	CASSKKGGGQAENEAFF
few	TRBV5-5	.	TRBJ1-2	TGTGCCAGCAGCTTGTCTCCTAGCGACTATGGCTACACCTTC	CASSLSPSDYGYTF
.	TRBV6-1	TRBD2	TRBJ2-7	TGTGCCAGCAGTGTCTCGGGACTAATCCACGAGCAGTACTTC	CASSVSGLIHEQYF
.	TRBV2	TRBD1	TRBJ2-5	TGTGCCAGCAGTGAAAACGGACAGGGGTCAGAGACCCAGTACTTC	CASSENGQGSETQYF
.	TRBV6-5	.	TRBJ1-2	TGTGCCAGCAGTCAAGGCAGGGCGTACTATGGCTACTCCTTC	CASSQGRAYYGYSF
.	TRBV7-9	.	TRBJ2-1	TGTGCCAGCAGCTTAGGTTCGGCGGGGGAGCAGTTCTTC	CASSLGSAGEQFF
.	TRBV11-2	TRBD2	TRBJ2-7	TGTGCCAGCAGCTTAGGGAGCGGGAGGTACGAGCAGTACTTC	CASSLGSGRYEQYF
few	TRBV28	.	TRBJ1-1	TGTGCCAGCAGTTCGACAACTACTCAGGGAACTGAAGCTTTCTTT	CASSSTTTQGTEAFF
once	TRBV27	.	TRBJ2-1	TGTGCCAGCAGTCTAACCAGGGGTAATGAGCAGTTCTTC	CASSLTRGNEQFF
.	TRBV5-4	.	TRBJ2-1	TGTGCCAGCAGTCCTAGCAACCAGCTGCTTGGGCGCGAGCAGTTCTTC	CASSPSNQLLGREQFF
.	TRBV29-1	TRBD2	TRBJ2-5	TGCAGCGTACCTAGCGGGAGGGCCGAAGAGACCCAGTACTTC	CSVPSGRAEETQYF
.	TRBV4-2	TRBD1	TRBJ1-5	TGTGCCAGCAGCCATGACGGACAGGGGATGAGCAATCAGCCCCAGCATTTT	CASSHDGQGMSNQPQHF
.	TRBV19	.	TRBJ1-4	TGTGCCAGCACGAACCGGGACACGGGCAATGAAAAACTGTTTTTT	CASTNRDTGNEKLFF
.	TRBV9	TRBD2	TRBJ2-3	TGTGCCAGCAGCGCGGGACTAGCGGGCACAGATACGCAGTATTTT	CASSAGLAGTDTQYF
.	TRBV18	TRBD2	TRBJ2-1	TGTGCCAGCGAGAGAGCTAGCGGGAGGAATGAGCAGTTCTTC	CASERASGRNEQFF
.	TRBV19	.	TRBJ1-1	TGTGCCAGTAGCGGAGGGGACCATAGGTACACTGAAGCTTTCTTT	CASSGGDHRYTEAFF
.	TRBV7-6	.	TRBJ1-3	TGTGCCAGCAGCGGAGGGCGCGGGGACTCTGGAAACACCATATATTTT	CASSGGRGDSGNTIYF
few	TRBV18	.	TRBJ2-4	TGTGCCAGCTCCCCACAACAGGGAAGGAGTGGGAAAAACATTCAGTACTTC	CASSPQQGRSGKNIQYF
.	TRBV28	TRBD1	TRBJ1-1	TGTGCCAGCAGTTCCCCGGACAGGGGGGAGATGAACACTGAAGCTTTCTTT	CASSSPDRGEMNTEAFF
few	TRBV25-1	.	TRBJ1-1	TGTGCCAGCAGTCCCTGGGGAGATACCAAGCCTTTCTTT	CASSPWGDTKPFF
.	TRBV19	.	TRBJ2-7	TGTGCCAGTAGTATTGGGCTTCACAACTACGAGCAGTACTTC	CASSIGLHNYEQYF
.	TRBV27	.	TRBJ2-7	TGTGCCAGCAGTTTATCTACAGGGTTGATATCCGAGCAGTACTTC	CASSLSTGLISEQYF
.	TRBV14	.	TRBJ1-2	TGTGCCAGCAGCCAAGATATTGCGGCTGGAGGCTACACCTTC	CASSQDIAAGGYTF
.	TRBV4-3	TRBD2	TRBJ2-3	TGCGCCAGCCGCCTAATAGCGGGAGGAGATACGCAGTATTTT	CASRLIAGGDTQYF
.	TRBV27	TRBD1	TRBJ1-5	TGTGCCAGCAGGACAGGGAATAGCAATCAGCCCCAGCATTTT	CASRTGNSNQPQHF